This TCR beta chain was sequenced in a study of cytomegalovirus exposure and HLA in healthy donors. General study results and limits: Around 160 TCR beta chains were listed as cytomegalovirus-associated.

Assay used: immunoSEQ multiplex PCR; TCRdb lists only in-frame clones, some missing. The repertoire holds around 130,000 clones, with around 85% as singletons. Concerning this clone: Its antigen is not identified.

The ends lost 4 bases at V and 7 bases at J; junction bases unmatched: 8. The CDR3 loop spans 15 amino acids. Germline V gives CDR1 MNHNS, CDR2 SASEGT. The TCR sequence derives from a woman in her thirties in good health and CMV-seronegative. The sequencing input was PBMCs. The chain is built from TRBV6-1 and TRBJ2-2; 8 bases are a match to TRBD1. The chain's CDR3 is CASSGRQGHVGELFF. Written as DNA, the CDR3 is TGTGCCAGCAGTGGCCGACAGGGGCATGTCGGGGAGCTGTTTTTT.